This T cell receptor beta chain was documented in a study of T cell changes during pregnancy in multiple sclerosis. TCRdb keeps only in-frame clones here, not all; method: immunoSEQ multiplex PCR. The sample lists over 35,000 clones, 90% to 95% seen once, with 7.8% in the top ten. This TCR was recovered from a female donor with multiple sclerosis, enrolled in a pregnancy study. The specimen comprised CD8+ T cells from peripheral blood mononuclear cells, sampled before pregnancy.

CDR3 nucleotides: TGTGCCAGCAGCACTAATTACGAGCAGTACTTC. Amino acids: CASSTNYEQYF. The genes are TRBV7-9 and TRBJ2-7; D remains unclear. Germline V lookup: CDR1 SEHNR, CDR2 FQNEAQ (reference sequence). Trimming removed 5 bases from V and 4 bases from J, with 6 bases in between. This CDR3 has 11 residues.